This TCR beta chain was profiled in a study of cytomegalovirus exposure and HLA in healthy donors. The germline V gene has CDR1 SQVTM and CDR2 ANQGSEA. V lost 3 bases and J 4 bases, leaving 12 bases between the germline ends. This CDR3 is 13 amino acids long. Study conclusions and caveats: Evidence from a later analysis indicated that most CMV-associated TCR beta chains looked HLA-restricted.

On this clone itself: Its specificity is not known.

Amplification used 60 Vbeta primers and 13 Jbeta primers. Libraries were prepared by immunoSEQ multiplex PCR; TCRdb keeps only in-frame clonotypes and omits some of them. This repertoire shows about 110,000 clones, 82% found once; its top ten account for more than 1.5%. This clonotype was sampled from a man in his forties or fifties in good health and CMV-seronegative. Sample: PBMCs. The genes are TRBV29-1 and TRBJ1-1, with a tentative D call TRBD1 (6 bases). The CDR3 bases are TGCAGCGTTGACCAGGGGATCGGCACTGAAGCTTTCTTT. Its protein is CSVDQGIGTEAFF.